This T cell receptor beta chain was captured in a study of blood T cells in healthy people across ages. Study-wide results and limits: Estimated diversity, derived from one million T cells, was regarded as an underestimate.

Germline CDR1 MGHRA, CDR2 YSYEKL. This CDR3 contains 16 residues. Trimming removed 4 bases from V and 4 bases from J; junction bases left unmatched: 9. The use of a sample-barcoded 5' primer and a J-beta primer mix characterized a second PCR of roughly 6 to 12 cycles. MiXCR was run by TCRdb on the 5' RACE reads, yielding one entry per CDR3 protein. The sample lists hundreds of thousands of distinct CDR3 sequences; around 49% were seen once. Note on this clonotype: What it recognizes is unknown.

The chain combines TRBV4-1 with TRBJ1-5, with TRBD1 matching 8 bases. The sequenced sample consisted of blood. The TCR originated in a man aged 25-45 years in good health. The CDR3 reads CASSPLTGQGNQPQHF. The CDR3 coding sequence is TGCGCCAGCAGCCCACTTACTGGACAGGGAAATCAGCCCCAGCATTTT.